A selection of T cell receptor beta chains follows, all from one sample in a study of blood T cell repertoires in COVID-19. The method was immunoSEQ multiplex PCR; TCRdb's version includes in-frame clones alone and lacks a portion of them. The sample comprises 250,000 to 300,000 clones, about 76% of which are singletons, and 2.5% to 3% rests with the top ten. Sequenced material: peripheral blood. All receptors derive from a woman aged 55 to 70 with active or convalescent COVID-19. Both conserved end residues are part of each CDR3. The D gene is left open where the match is weak. For some rows the clone size is stated as once, few or many, or as a class when expanded; others skip it.

v_gene: TRBV4-3; d_gene: -; j_gene: TRBJ2-2; abundance: -; CDR3nt: TGCGCCAGCAGCCCAGACACTTACCCGAACACCGGGGAGCTGTTTTTT; CDR3aa: CASSPDTYPNTGELFF
v_gene: TRBV18; d_gene: -; j_gene: TRBJ1-2; abundance: -; CDR3nt: TGTGCCAGCTCACCCCCCTTGGGGGGGGGCCGCTATGGCTACACCTTC; CDR3aa: CASSPPLGGGRYGYTF
v_gene: TRBV2; d_gene: -; j_gene: TRBJ1-4; abundance: -; CDR3nt: TGTGCCACCAGCAAGGCAGGGCGGGAAAAACTGTTTTTT; CDR3aa: CATSKAGREKLFF
v_gene: TRBV6-5; d_gene: -; j_gene: TRBJ1-1; abundance: -; CDR3nt: TGTGCCAGCAGTTACGAGGCGCTGAACACTGAAGCTTTCTTT; CDR3aa: CASSYEALNTEAFF
v_gene: TRBV19; d_gene: TRBD1; j_gene: TRBJ2-3; abundance: -; CDR3nt: TGTGCCAGTAGCAGGACAGGGGGTGCCGCAGATACGCAGTATTTT; CDR3aa: CASSRTGGAADTQYF
v_gene: TRBV10-2; d_gene: -; j_gene: TRBJ2-1; abundance: -; CDR3nt: TGCGCCAGCAGCGGGGTCCAGGTTAACTACAATGAGCAGTTCTTC; CDR3aa: CASSGVQVNYNEQFF
v_gene: TRBV6-2/TRBV6-3; d_gene: TRBD1; j_gene: TRBJ1-6; abundance: few; CDR3nt: TGTGCCAGCAGTCGGGACAGGGGAGGTTCACCCCTCCACTTT; CDR3aa: CASSRDRGGSPLHF
v_gene: TRBV27; d_gene: TRBD2; j_gene: TRBJ2-7; abundance: -; CDR3nt: TGTGCCAGCAGGGGACTAACTTACGAGCAGTACTTC; CDR3aa: CASRGLTYEQYF
v_gene: TRBV7-2; d_gene: TRBD2; j_gene: TRBJ2-3; abundance: -; CDR3nt: TGTGCCAGCAGCTCCAATAGCGGGGGAGATACGCAGTATTTT; CDR3aa: CASSSNSGGDTQYF
v_gene: TRBV4-2; d_gene: -; j_gene: TRBJ1-5; abundance: -; CDR3nt: TGTGCCAGCAGCCAAGTCAGGGCGGGGTGGGATCAGCCCCAGCATTTT; CDR3aa: CASSQVRAGWDQPQHF
v_gene: TRBV6-6; d_gene: -; j_gene: TRBJ1-6; abundance: once; CDR3nt: TGTGCCAGCAGTTACGTTCAGGGGAATTCACCCCTCCACTTT; CDR3aa: CASSYVQGNSPLHF
v_gene: TRBV18; d_gene: -; j_gene: TRBJ2-7; abundance: -; CDR3nt: TGTGCCAGCTCACCAACGAGCTACGAGCAGTACTTC; CDR3aa: CASSPTSYEQYF
v_gene: TRBV5-1; d_gene: TRBD2; j_gene: TRBJ2-5; abundance: -; CDR3nt: TGCGCCAGCAGCGGCTCGGGAGGAGAGACCCAGTACTTC; CDR3aa: CASSGSGGETQYF
v_gene: TRBV5-6; d_gene: -; j_gene: TRBJ1-1; abundance: -; CDR3nt: TGTGCCAGCAGCTGGGGGCAGGGAGACACTGAAGCTTTCTTT; CDR3aa: CASSWGQGDTEAFF
v_gene: TRBV6-4; d_gene: TRBD2; j_gene: TRBJ2-3; abundance: once; CDR3nt: TGTGCCAGCAGGAACCTAGCGGGGGAGACAGATACGCAGTATTTT; CDR3aa: CASRNLAGETDTQYF
v_gene: TRBV6-2/TRBV6-3; d_gene: TRBD1; j_gene: TRBJ1-5; abundance: -; CDR3nt: TGTGCCAGCAGTTACCGACAGGGGTTCGGGAGCAATCAGCCCCAGCATTTT; CDR3aa: CASSYRQGFGSNQPQHF
v_gene: TRBV5-6; d_gene: -; j_gene: TRBJ1-2; abundance: -; CDR3nt: TGTGCCAGCAGCATCCCAGGGGAATCGTACCTTCCTAACTATGGCTACACCTTC; CDR3aa: CASSIPGESYLPNYGYTF
v_gene: TRBV6-5; d_gene: -; j_gene: TRBJ2-5; abundance: many; CDR3nt: TGTGCCAGCAGGCCGTCCGAACCGGGACAAGAGACCCAGTACTTC; CDR3aa: CASRPSEPGQETQYF
v_gene: TRBV7-8; d_gene: -; j_gene: TRBJ1-5; abundance: -; CDR3nt: TGTGCCAGCAGCCCTAGCGGGGCACGAAATCAGCCCCAGCATTTT; CDR3aa: CASSPSGARNQPQHF
v_gene: TRBV2; d_gene: TRBD1; j_gene: TRBJ2-5; abundance: -; CDR3nt: TGTGCCAGCAAAAGGTTCCGGACAGGCCAAGAGACCCAGTACTTC; CDR3aa: CASKRFRTGQETQYF
v_gene: TRBV7-9; d_gene: TRBD1; j_gene: TRBJ2-3; abundance: -; CDR3nt: TGTGCCAGCAGCCCCAGACAGGGGGCTACAGATACGCAGTATTTT; CDR3aa: CASSPRQGATDTQYF
v_gene: TRBV2; d_gene: -; j_gene: TRBJ2-5; abundance: -; CDR3nt: TGTGCCAGCTCAGGGTGGGAGACCCAGTACTTC; CDR3aa: CASSGWETQYF
v_gene: TRBV9; d_gene: -; j_gene: TRBJ2-3; abundance: -; CDR3nt: TGTGCCAGCAGCCTACCCGGCACAGATACGCAGTATTTT; CDR3aa: CASSLPGTDTQYF
v_gene: TRBV24-1; d_gene: -; j_gene: TRBJ2-5; abundance: -; CDR3nt: TGTGCCACCAGTGAAAGGACTCAAGAGACCCAGTACTTC; CDR3aa: CATSERTQETQYF
v_gene: TRBV4-3; d_gene: -; j_gene: TRBJ2-2; abundance: -; CDR3nt: TGCGCCAGCAGCCAAGACAGGATGAACACCGGGGAGCTGTTTTTT; CDR3aa: CASSQDRMNTGELFF
v_gene: TRBV4-1; d_gene: TRBD2; j_gene: TRBJ2-1; abundance: -; CDR3nt: TGCGCCAGCAGCCAAGCCCTCGCTAGCGGGTACAATGAGCAGTTCTTC; CDR3aa: CASSQALASGYNEQFF
v_gene: TRBV7-2; d_gene: TRBD2; j_gene: TRBJ2-7; abundance: -; CDR3nt: TGTGCCAGCAGCGTGGGGACTACTTACGAGCAGTACTTC; CDR3aa: CASSVGTTYEQYF
v_gene: TRBV28; d_gene: TRBD1; j_gene: TRBJ1-2; abundance: -; CDR3nt: TGTGCCAGCAGCCTCGGGACAGGGGAGGTGGGCTACACCTTC; CDR3aa: CASSLGTGEVGYTF
v_gene: TRBV5-1; d_gene: TRBD2; j_gene: TRBJ2-5; abundance: -; CDR3nt: TGCGCCAGCAGCTTGGGGACCCGAGTACTAGCGGGGGAAGAGACCCAGTACTTC; CDR3aa: CASSLGTRVLAGEETQYF
v_gene: TRBV5-1; d_gene: TRBD2; j_gene: TRBJ2-1; abundance: -; CDR3nt: TGCGCCAGCAGCTCACTAGCGGGGGCCGACAATGAGCAGTTCTTC; CDR3aa: CASSSLAGADNEQFF
v_gene: TRBV4-3; d_gene: TRBD2; j_gene: TRBJ2-5; abundance: -; CDR3nt: TGCGCCAGCAGCCAATGGACTAGCGGGGAGACCCAGTACTTC; CDR3aa: CASSQWTSGETQYF
v_gene: TRBV5-6; d_gene: TRBD2; j_gene: TRBJ2-5; abundance: -; CDR3nt: TGTGCCAGCACAGCGGGGGGGCGGGAGACCCAGTACTTC; CDR3aa: CASTAGGRETQYF
v_gene: TRBV29-1; d_gene: -; j_gene: TRBJ2-1; abundance: -; CDR3nt: TGCAGCGTTGAAGCGCGGCAGGGGGGTAACAATGAGCAGTTCTTC; CDR3aa: CSVEARQGGNNEQFF
v_gene: TRBV5-6; d_gene: TRBD1; j_gene: TRBJ2-7; abundance: -; CDR3nt: TGTGCCAGCAGCTTGATGGGCCTGGGGACAGGGGACTCCTACGAGCAGTACTTC; CDR3aa: CASSLMGLGTGDSYEQYF
v_gene: TRBV18; d_gene: -; j_gene: TRBJ1-2; abundance: -; CDR3nt: TGTGCCAGCTCACCTTCGGGCGGAGGCCCTTATGGCTACACCTTC; CDR3aa: CASSPSGGGPYGYTF